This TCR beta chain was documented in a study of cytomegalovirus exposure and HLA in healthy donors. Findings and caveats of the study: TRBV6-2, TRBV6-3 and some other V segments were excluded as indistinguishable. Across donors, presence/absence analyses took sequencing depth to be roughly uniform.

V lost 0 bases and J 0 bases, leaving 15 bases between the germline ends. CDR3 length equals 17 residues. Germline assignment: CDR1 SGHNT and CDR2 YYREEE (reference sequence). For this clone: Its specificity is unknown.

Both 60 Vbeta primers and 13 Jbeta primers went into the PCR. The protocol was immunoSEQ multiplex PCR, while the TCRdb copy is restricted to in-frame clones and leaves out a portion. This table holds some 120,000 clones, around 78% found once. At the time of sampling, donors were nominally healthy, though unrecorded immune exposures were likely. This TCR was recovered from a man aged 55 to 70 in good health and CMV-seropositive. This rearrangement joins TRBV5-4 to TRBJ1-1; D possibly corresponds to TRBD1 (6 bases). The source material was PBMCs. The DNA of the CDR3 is TGTGCCAGCAGCTTGGGGATATTCAGGGGTATGAACACTGAAGCTTTCTTT. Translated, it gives CASSLGIFRGMNTEAFF.